These 9 T cell receptor beta chains were sequenced from one sample in a study of long-term antiretroviral therapy in people with HIV. Running of the v3.0 immunoSEQ assay took place at survey level. The protocol was immunoSEQ multiplex PCR, while the TCRdb copy is restricted to in-frame clones and leaves out a portion. The sample consists of tens of thousands of clones, almost 90% of them appearing once. Sequencing used unsorted PBMCs, obtained around 4.5 years after starting antiretroviral therapy. These TCRs come from a man younger than 45 with HIV.

The CDR3: CASSLRRADEQFF. CDR3 DNA: TGTGCCAGCAGCCTCCGGAGGGCAGATGAGCAGTTCTTC. The V gene is TRBV13, the J gene TRBJ2-1; D is perhaps TRBD2 (6 bases). CDR3 size: 13 residues. Germline values: CDR1 PRHDT, CDR2 FYEKMQ (reference sequence). Trimming removed 5 bases at V and 8 bases at J, with 13 bases between.

Only a few counts were recorded for this clone. The gene calls are TRBV2 and TRBJ2-3; D is unresolved. CDR3 size: 14 residues. Germline CDR1 is SNHLY and CDR2 is FYNNEI. The V end was cut by 3 bases, the J end by 6 bases, with 13 bases between. The CDR3 sequence is CASSEELEDDTQYF. The CDR3 DNA is TGTGCCAGCAGTGAGGAGCTTGAGGACGATACGCAGTATTTT.

The rearrangement uses TRBV7-8 and TRBJ1-1, with 7 bases aligning to TRBD1. This CDR3 has 12 amino acids. After removal of 10 bases from V and 11 bases from J, the junction contained 13 bases not matched to a gene. The germline gives CDR1 SGHVS, CDR2 FQNEAQ. The CDR3 DNA reads TGTGCCATCGGACAGGATGTTACCGAGGCTTTCTTT. The encoded protein is CAIGQDVTEAFF.

The V call is TRBV10-3, the J call TRBJ1-1; D call uncertain. The CDR3 has 12 amino acids. Trimming took 3 bases from V and 12 from J, leaving 14 bases between them. Germline CDR1 ENHRY, CDR2 SYGVKD. The DNA of the CDR3 is TGTGCCATCAGTGAAGGACCCGAGCCTACTTTCTTT. It codes for CAISEGPEPTFF.

The chain uses TRBV30 and TRBJ1-3, with D unresolved. This CDR3 has 13 amino acids. Per germline, CDR1 GTSNPN and CDR2 SVGIG (reference sequence). V lost 4 bases, J lost 3 bases, and 10 bases lay in between. In nucleotides, the CDR3 is TGTGCCTGGAAACTAGAAAATGGAAACACCATATATTTT. Translating gives CAWKLENGNTIYF. Based on the CDR3 plus reference TRBV30 and TRBJ1-3, the full variable domain is SQTIHQWPATLVQPVGSPLSLECTVEGTSNPNLYWYRQAAGRGLQLLFYSVGIGQISSEVPQNLSASRPQDRQFILSSKKLLLSDSGFYLCAWKLENGNTIYFGEGSWLTVV.

The gene calls are TRBV30 and TRBJ2-5; D not certain. With 5 bases removed from V and 5 bases from J, the gap between germline ends came to 12 bases. The CDR3 has 12 amino acids. Germline V CDR1 and CDR2: GTSNPN, SVGIG (reference sequence). CDR3 nucleotide sequence: TGTGCCTGGCGCTCCCGCCGGGAGACCCAGTACTTC. It translates to CAWRSRRETQYF.

The V gene is TRBV11-2, the J gene TRBJ1-1; weak D call: TRBD1 (6 bases). The germline V gene has CDR1 SGHAT and CDR2 FQNNGV. Between the trimmed V and J ends, which lost 0 bases and 10 bases, there was a span of 9 bases. CDR3 size: 12 residues. CDR3 amino acids: CASSLERQAAFF. DNA of the CDR3: TGTGCCAGCAGCTTAGAAAGACAGGCAGCTTTCTTT.

The V call is TRBV18, the J call TRBJ1-3; 7 nucleotides match TRBD1. CDR1 KGHSH and CDR2 LQKENI come from the germline V gene. The CDR3 sequence is 19 residues long. V dropped 5 bases and J dropped 0; count of bases not matched to a gene: 16. As DNA, the CDR3 is TGTGCCAGCTCAAATGCGGGACAGACCCCATGGGACTCTGGAAACACCATATATTTT. Translated: CASSNAGQTPWDSGNTIYF.

The genes are TRBV7-9 and TRBJ2-1; 10 positions match TRBD2. Per the germline V gene, CDR1 is SEHNR and CDR2 is FQNEAQ (reference sequence). After removal of 4 bases from V and 7 bases from J, the junction contained 7 bases not matched to a gene. The CDR3 is 15 amino acids. The CDR3 region has the DNA TGTGCCAGCAGCTCCCCACTAGCGGGACAAAATGAGCAGTTCTTC. It encodes CASSSPLAGQNEQFF.